This entry describes one TCR beta chain. Germline V lookup: CDR1 SGDLS, CDR2 YYNGEE. There are 16 residues in the CDR3. Unmatched junction bases numbered 22, after V lost 8 bases and J lost 10 bases. The sample is drawn from a study of blood T cell repertoires in COVID-19. Turning to the study itself: Samples representing acute and convalescent COVID-19 were sourced from the United States, Italy and Spain. From T cells, B-cell-depleted T cells, or PBMCs came the material, which was cDNA or gDNA.

The authors' processing: It was from reference gene primer amplification that nucleated cell counts were estimated. TCRdb keeps only in-frame clones here, not all; method: immunoSEQ multiplex PCR. The V and J calls and clone size come from that table; D and trimming were worked out from the DNA. The sample shows over 130,000 clones, more than 65% of them seen only once. The sequencing sample was made of peripheral blood. This sequence joins TRBV9 and TRBJ1-1, with 8 bases fitting TRBD1. This clonotype was obtained from a human donor in a cohort sampled during active COVID-19. CDR3 amino acids: CASKTHPSSQGARAFF. The CDR3, as DNA: TGTGCCAGTAAGACACACCCTAGTTCCCAGGGGGCAAGAGCTTTCTTT.